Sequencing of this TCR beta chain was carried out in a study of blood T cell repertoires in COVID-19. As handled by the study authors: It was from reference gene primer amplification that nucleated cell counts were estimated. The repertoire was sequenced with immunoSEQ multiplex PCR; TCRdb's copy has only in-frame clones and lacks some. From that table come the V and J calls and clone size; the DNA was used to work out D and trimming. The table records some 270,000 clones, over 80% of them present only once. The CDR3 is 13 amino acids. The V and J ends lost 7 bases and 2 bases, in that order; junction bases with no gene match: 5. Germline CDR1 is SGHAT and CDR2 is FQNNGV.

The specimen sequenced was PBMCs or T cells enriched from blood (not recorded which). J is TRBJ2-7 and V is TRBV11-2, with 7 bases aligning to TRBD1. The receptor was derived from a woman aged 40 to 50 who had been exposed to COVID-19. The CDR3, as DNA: TGTGCCAGCACGCTGACAGGGACCTACGAGCAGTACGTC. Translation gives CASTLTGTYEQYV.